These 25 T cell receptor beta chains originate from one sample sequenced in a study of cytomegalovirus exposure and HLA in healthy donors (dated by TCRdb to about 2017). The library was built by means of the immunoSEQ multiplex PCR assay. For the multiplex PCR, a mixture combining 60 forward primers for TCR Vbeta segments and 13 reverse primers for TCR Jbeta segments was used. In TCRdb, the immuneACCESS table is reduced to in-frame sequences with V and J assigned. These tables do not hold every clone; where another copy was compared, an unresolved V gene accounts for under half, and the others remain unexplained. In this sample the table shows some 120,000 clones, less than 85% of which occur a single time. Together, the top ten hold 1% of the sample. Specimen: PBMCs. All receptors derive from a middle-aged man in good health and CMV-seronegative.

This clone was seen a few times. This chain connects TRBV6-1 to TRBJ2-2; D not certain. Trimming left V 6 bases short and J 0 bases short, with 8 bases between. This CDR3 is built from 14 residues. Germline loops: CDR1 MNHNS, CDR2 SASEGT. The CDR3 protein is CASRGLPNTGELFF. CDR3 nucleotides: TGTGCCAGCAGGGGCCTCCCGAACACCGGGGAGCTGTTTTTT.

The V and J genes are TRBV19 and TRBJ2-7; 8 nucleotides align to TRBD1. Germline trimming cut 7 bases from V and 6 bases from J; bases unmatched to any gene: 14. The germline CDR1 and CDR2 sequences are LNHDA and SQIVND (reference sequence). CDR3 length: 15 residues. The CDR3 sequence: CASMGRTGTGREQYF. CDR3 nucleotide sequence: TGTGCCAGTATGGGAAGGACCGGGACAGGACGCGAGCAGTACTTC.

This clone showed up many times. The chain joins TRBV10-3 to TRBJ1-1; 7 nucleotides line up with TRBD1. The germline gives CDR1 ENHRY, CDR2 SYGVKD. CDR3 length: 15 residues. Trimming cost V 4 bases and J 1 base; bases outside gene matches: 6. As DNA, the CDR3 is TGTGCCATCAGTGTTAGACAGGGAGGGAACACTGAAGCTTTCTTT. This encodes CAISVRQGGNTEAFF.

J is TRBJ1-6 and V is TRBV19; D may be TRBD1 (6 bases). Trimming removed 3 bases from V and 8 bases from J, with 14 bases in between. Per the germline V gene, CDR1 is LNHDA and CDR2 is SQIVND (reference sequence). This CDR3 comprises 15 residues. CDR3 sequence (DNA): TGTGCCAGTAGTATTTCAGGGGAGAATTATTCACCCCTCCACTTT. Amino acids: CASSISGENYSPLHF.

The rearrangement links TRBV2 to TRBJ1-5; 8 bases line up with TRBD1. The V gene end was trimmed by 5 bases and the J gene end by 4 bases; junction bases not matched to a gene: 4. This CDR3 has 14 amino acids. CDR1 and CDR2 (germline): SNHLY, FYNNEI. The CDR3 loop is CASSRTGINQPQHF. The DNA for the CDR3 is TGTGCCAGCAGTAGGACAGGGATAAATCAGCCCCAGCATTTT.

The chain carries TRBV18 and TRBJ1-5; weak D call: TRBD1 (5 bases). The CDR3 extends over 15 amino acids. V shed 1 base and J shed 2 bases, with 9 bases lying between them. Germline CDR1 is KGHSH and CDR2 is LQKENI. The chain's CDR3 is CASSPLGGGNQPQHF. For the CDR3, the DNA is TGTGCCAGCTCACCACTGGGGGGGGGCAATCAGCCCCAGCATTTT.

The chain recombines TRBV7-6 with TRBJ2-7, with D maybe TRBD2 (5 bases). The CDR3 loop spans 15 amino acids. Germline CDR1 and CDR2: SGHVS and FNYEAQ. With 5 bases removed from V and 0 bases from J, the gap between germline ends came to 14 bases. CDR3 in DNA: TGTGCCAGCAGCCCTGCCCTAGCAGCCTCCTACGAGCAGTACTTC. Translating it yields CASSPALAASYEQYF.

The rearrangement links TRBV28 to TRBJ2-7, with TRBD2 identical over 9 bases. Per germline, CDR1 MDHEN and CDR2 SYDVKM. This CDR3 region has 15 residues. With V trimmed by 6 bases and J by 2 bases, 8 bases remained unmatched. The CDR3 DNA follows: TGTGCCAGCAGCCTACGGACTAGCGCCCCCTACGAGCAGTACTTC. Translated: CASSLRTSAPYEQYF.

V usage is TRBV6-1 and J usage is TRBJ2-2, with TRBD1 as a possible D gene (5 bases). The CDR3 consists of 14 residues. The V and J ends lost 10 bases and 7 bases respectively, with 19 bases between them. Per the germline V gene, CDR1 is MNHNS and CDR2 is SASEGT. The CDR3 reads CATLPQGSGGELFF. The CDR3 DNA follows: TGTGCCACCCTCCCCCAGGGTTCGGGCGGGGAGCTGTTTTTT.

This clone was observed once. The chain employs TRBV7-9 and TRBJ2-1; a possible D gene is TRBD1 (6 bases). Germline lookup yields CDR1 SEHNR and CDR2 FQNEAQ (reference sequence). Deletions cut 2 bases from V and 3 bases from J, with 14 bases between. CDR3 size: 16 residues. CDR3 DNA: TGTGCCAGCAGCTTATGGGCAGCAGGGGACTACAATGAGCAGTTCTTC. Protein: CASSLWAAGDYNEQFF. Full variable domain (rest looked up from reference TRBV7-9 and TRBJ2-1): DTGVSQNPRHKITKRGQNVTFRCDPISEHNRLYWYRQTLGQGPEFLTYFQNEAQLEKSRLLSDRFSAERPKGSFSTLEIQRTEQGDSAMYLCASSLWAAGDYNEQFFGPGTRLTVL.

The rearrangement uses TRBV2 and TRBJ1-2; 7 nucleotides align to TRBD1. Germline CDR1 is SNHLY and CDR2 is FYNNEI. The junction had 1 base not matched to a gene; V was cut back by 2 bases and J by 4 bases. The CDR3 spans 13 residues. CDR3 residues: CASSERQGYGYTF. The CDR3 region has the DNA TGTGCCAGCAGTGAAAGACAGGGCTATGGCTACACCTTC.

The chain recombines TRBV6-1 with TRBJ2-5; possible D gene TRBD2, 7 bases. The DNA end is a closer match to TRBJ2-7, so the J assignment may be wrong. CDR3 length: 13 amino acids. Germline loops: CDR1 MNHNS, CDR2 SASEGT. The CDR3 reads CASSDGGRYEQYF. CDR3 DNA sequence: TGTGCCAGCAGTGACGGGGGGCGGTACGAGCAGTACTTC.

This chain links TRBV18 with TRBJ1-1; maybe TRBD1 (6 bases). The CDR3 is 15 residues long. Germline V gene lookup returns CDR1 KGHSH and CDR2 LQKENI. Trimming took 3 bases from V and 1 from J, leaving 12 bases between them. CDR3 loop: CASSPIGTTNTEAFF. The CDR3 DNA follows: TGTGCCAGCTCACCGATCGGGACAACGAACACTGAAGCTTTCTTT.

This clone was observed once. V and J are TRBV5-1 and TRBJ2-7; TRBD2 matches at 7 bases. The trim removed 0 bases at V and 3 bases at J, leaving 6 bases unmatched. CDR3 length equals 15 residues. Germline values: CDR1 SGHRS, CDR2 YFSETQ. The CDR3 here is CASSLAGGAHYEQYF. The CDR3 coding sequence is TGCGCCAGCAGCTTGGCGGGAGGAGCTCACTACGAGCAGTACTTC.

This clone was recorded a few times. CDR3 region: CASSPYLAGSYEQYF. The CDR3 DNA reads as TGCGCCAGCAGCCCCTACCTTGCGGGTTCCTACGAGCAGTACTTC. This rearrangement joins TRBV4-1 to TRBJ2-7, with D possibly TRBD2 on 5 matching bases. Germline V gene data show CDR1 as MGHRA and CDR2 as YSYEKL. The CDR3 runs 15 residues. V lost 4 bases to trimming and J lost 1 base, with 14 bases between them.

This chain's CDR3 is CASSLGSASGSSDTQYF. In DNA form, the CDR3 reads TGTGCCAGCAGCTTAGGGTCGGCTAGCGGGAGTTCAGATACGCAGTATTTT. V gene TRBV11-3 combines with J gene TRBJ2-3, with 10 positions matching TRBD2. CDR1 and CDR2 from the germline V gene are SGHNT and YENEEA. CDR3 size: 17 residues. V was pared by 1 base and J by 4 bases, with 8 bases of the junction left unmatched.

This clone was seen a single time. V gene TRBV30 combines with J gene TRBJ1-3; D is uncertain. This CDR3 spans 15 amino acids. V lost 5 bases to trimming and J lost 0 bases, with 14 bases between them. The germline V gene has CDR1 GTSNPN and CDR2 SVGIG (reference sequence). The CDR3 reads CAWANWRVSGNTIYF. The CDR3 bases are TGTGCCTGGGCCAATTGGAGGGTCTCTGGAAACACCATATATTTT.

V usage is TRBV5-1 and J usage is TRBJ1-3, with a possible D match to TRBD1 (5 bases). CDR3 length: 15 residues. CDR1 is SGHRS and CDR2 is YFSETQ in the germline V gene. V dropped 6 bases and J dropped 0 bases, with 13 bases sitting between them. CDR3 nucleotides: TGCGCCAGCAAAATGGACACGAGCTCTGGAAACACCATATATTTT. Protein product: CASKMDTSSGNTIYF.

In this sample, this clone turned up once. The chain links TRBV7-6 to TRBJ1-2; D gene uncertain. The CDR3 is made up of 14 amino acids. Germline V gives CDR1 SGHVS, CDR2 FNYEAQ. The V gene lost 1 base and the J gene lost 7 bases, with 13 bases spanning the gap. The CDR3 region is CASSLDTHGSGYTF. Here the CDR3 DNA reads TGTGCCAGCAGCTTAGATACTCACGGGTCTGGCTACACCTTC.

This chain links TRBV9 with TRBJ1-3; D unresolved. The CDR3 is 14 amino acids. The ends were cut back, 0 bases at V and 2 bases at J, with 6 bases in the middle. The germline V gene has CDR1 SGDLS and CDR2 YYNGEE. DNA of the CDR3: TGTGCCAGCAGCGTAGAGCCGGCTGGAAACACCATATATTTT. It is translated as CASSVEPAGNTIYF. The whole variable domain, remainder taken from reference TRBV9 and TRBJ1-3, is DSGVTQTPKHLITATGQRVTLRCSPRSGDLSVYWYQQSLDQGLQFLIQYYNGEERAKGNILERFSAQQFPDLHSELNLSSLELGDSALYFCASSVEPAGNTIYFGEGSWLTVV.

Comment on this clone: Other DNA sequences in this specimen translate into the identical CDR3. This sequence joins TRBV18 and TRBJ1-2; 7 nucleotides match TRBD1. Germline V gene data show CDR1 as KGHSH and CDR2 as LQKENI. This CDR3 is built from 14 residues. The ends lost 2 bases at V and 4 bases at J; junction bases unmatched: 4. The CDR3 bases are TGTGCCAGCTCACCAGGGACAGAGAGCTATGGCTACACCTTC. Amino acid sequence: CASSPGTESYGYTF.

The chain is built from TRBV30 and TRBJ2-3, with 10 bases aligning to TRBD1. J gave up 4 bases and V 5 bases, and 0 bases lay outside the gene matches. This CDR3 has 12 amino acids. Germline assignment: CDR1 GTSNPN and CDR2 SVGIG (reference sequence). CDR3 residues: CAWGQGADTQYF. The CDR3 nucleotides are TGTGCCTGGGGACAGGGGGCAGATACGCAGTATTTT.

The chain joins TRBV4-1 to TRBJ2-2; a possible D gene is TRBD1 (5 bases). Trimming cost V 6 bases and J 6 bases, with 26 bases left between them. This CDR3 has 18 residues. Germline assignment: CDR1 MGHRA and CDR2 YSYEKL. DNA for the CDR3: TGCGCCAGCAGTCCCATCGCAGTTGGCGTAGGGGTCGCCGGGGAGCTGTTTTTT. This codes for CASSPIAVGVGVAGELFF.

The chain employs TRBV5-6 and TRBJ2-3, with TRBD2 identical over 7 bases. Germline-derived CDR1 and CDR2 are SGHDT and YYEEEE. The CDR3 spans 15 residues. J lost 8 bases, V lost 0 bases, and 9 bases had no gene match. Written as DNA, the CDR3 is TGTGCCAGCAGCTTGGGTGGGCGGGAGCTGGGTACGCAGTATTTT. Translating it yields CASSLGGRELGTQYF.

Here the CDR3 reads CASSYSETTWSSYNEQFF. For the CDR3, the DNA is TGTGCCAGCAGTTACTCGGAAACTACCTGGAGCTCCTACAATGAGCAGTTCTTC. V and J are TRBV6-7 and TRBJ2-1; no firm D call. Being an ORF, TRBV6-7 has a function that is uncertain. The CDR3 extends over 18 amino acids. Trimming left V 0 bases short and J 0 bases short, with 15 bases between.